Below are 21 T cell receptor beta chains sequenced from a single sample in a study of graft-versus-host responses after intestinal transplantation. Sequenced by immunoSEQ multiplex PCR; TCRdb stores in-frame clones only, minus some. The table records 43,000 or so clones, over 85% of them present only once. The source material was PBMCs, sampled around 27 months after a first intestinal transplant, on the day of a second. The receptors shown here come from a human patient who received an intestinal transplant, so some T cells may come from the graft donor.

The rearrangement uses TRBV29-1 and TRBJ2-1, with TRBD1 matching over 9 bases. The ends lost 6 bases at V and 7 bases at J; junction bases unmatched: 13. The germline gives CDR1 SQVTM, CDR2 ANQGSEA. The CDR3 totals 15 residues. CDR3 nucleotide sequence: TGCAGCGTCGGGATGACAGGGGGGACCCTGAATGAGCAGTTCTTC. Its protein is CSVGMTGGTLNEQFF.

The gene calls are TRBV11-2 and TRBJ2-5; 13 bases are shared with TRBD2. V gave up 5 bases and J gave up 3 bases; unmatched junction bases: 3. Germline lookup yields CDR1 SGHAT and CDR2 FQNNGV. CDR3 length: 15 residues. CDR3 nucleotide sequence: TGTGCCAGCAGCGGAGGACTAGCGGGGGAAGAGACCCAGTACTTC. This encodes CASSGGLAGEETQYF.

The V gene is TRBV6-5, the J gene TRBJ1-2, with D maybe TRBD1 (5 bases). Germline V gene sequence: CDR1 MNHEY, CDR2 SVGAGI. The CDR3 contains 14 residues. V gave up 5 bases and J gave up 8 bases, with 18 bases separating them. CDR3 loop: CASSERGSAEGYTF. CDR3 nucleotides: TGTGCCAGCAGTGAACGGGGCAGCGCGGAAGGCTACACCTTC.

The rearrangement links TRBV19 to TRBJ1-3; possible D gene TRBD1, 5 bases. This CDR3 region has 13 residues. Germline V gene lookup returns CDR1 LNHDA and CDR2 SQIVND (reference sequence). The germline V and J ends were trimmed by 6 bases and 8 bases, with 14 bases remaining between them. CDR3: CASRGGRADTIYF. The CDR3 coding sequence is TGTGCCAGTAGGGGCGGCAGGGCGGACACCATATATTTT. Full variable domain (remainder filled in from reference TRBV19 and TRBJ1-3): DGGITQSPKYLFRKEGQNVTLSCEQNLNHDAMYWYRQDPGQGLRLIYYSQIVNDFQKGDIAEGYSVSREKKESFPLTVTSAQKNPTAFYLCASRGGRADTIYFGEGSWLTVV.

The CDR3 DNA reads TGTGCCAGTAGTACGGGCGCAGGGCGTGCTTCTCAGCCCCAGCATTTT. Translating gives CASSTGAGRASQPQHF. V and J are TRBV19 and TRBJ1-5, with D possibly TRBD1 on 5 matching bases. Trimming took off 4 bases at V and 6 bases at J, with 19 bases between the two ends. Germline V lookup: CDR1 LNHDA, CDR2 SQIVND (reference sequence). The CDR3 has 16 amino acids.

The chain joins TRBV7-7 to TRBJ2-1; 10 bases fit TRBD2. Germline assignment: CDR1 SSHAT and CDR2 FNYEAQ (reference sequence). This CDR3 is 14 amino acids long. CDR3 in amino acids: CASHKRGLANEQFF. The DNA for the CDR3 is TGTGCTAGCCATAAGCGGGGACTAGCGAATGAGCAGTTCTTC.

This chain uses TRBV5-1 with TRBJ2-7; D is undetermined. Between the trimmed V and J ends, which lost 1 base and 2 bases, there was a span of 10 bases. CDR1 SGHRS and CDR2 YFSETQ come from the germline V gene. The CDR3 runs to 14 residues. The CDR3 nucleotides read TGCGCCAGCAGCTTGTTTGACTGGCCCTACGAGCAGTACTTC. Encoded protein: CASSLFDWPYEQYF.

The chain has TRBV30 and TRBJ2-7, with D uncertain. The CDR3 length is 12 residues. Germline lookup yields CDR1 GTSNPN and CDR2 SVGIG (reference sequence). The V gene lost 1 base and the J gene lost 3 bases, with 7 bases spanning the gap. This CDR3 reads CAWSAPVYEQYF. CDR3 coding DNA: TGTGCCTGGAGTGCTCCCGTCTACGAGCAGTACTTC.

J is TRBJ2-2 and V is TRBV5-1; TRBD2 might be the D (6 bases). V gave up 3 bases and J gave up 5 bases, with 20 bases separating them. CDR1 SGHRS and CDR2 YFSETQ come from the germline V gene. The CDR3 has 17 residues. The chain's CDR3 is CASSSSGTPRGTGELFF. The DNA of the CDR3 is TGCGCCAGCAGCTCCTCCGGGACCCCGCGGGGTACCGGGGAGCTGTTTTTT.

This chain uses TRBV6-5 with TRBJ1-3; D is unresolved. V was pared by 0 bases and J by 0 bases, with 9 bases between. Germline V CDR1 and CDR2: MNHEY, SVGAGI. The CDR3 consists of 16 residues. The CDR3 region is CASSYSYRRSGNTIYF. The CDR3 DNA is TGTGCCAGCAGTTACTCGTACCGGCGCTCTGGAAACACCATATATTTT.

The chain employs TRBV6-5 and TRBJ1-5; tentative D call: TRBD1 (6 bases). Germline V gene sequence: CDR1 MNHEY, CDR2 SVGAGI. This CDR3 contains 13 residues. Deletions cut 4 bases from V and 7 bases from J, with 11 bases between. The CDR3 DNA follows: TGTGCCAGCAGTTTAGGGGGGGACCAGCCCCAGCATTTT. Translation: CASSLGGDQPQHF.

The chain recombines TRBV7-2 with TRBJ1-1; maybe TRBD1 (5 bases). Per germline, CDR1 SGHTA and CDR2 FQGNSA. With 4 bases removed from V and 1 base from J, the gap between germline ends came to 19 bases. The CDR3 is 17 amino acids. DNA of the CDR3: TGTGCCAGCAGCTCGGTCAGGGCGCGTTCCTCGAACACTGAAGCTTTCTTT. It encodes CASSSVRARSSNTEAFF.

J is TRBJ2-1 and V is TRBV7-8, with a weak D call TRBD1 (5 bases). The germline CDR1 and CDR2 sequences are SGHVS and FQNEAQ. The CDR3 loop spans 18 amino acids. The germline V and J ends were trimmed by 0 bases and 2 bases, with 17 bases remaining between them. The CDR3, as DNA: TGTGCCAGCAGCTTAGCGCAGGGCACGTTTTCTACCTACAATGAGCAGTTCTTC. Translation: CASSLAQGTFSTYNEQFF.

The CDR3 sequence is CASSGLYNSPLHF. CDR3 DNA: TGTGCCAGTTCAGGGCTTTATAATTCACCCCTCCACTTT. The J gene is TRBJ1-6, the V gene TRBV6-1, with D possibly matching TRBD1 (5 bases). This CDR3 spans 13 amino acids. V was cut by 9 bases and J by 4 bases, with 10 bases left in between. CDR1 MNHNS and CDR2 SASEGT come from the germline V gene.

The genes are TRBV5-1 and TRBJ2-7, with 11 bases that match TRBD2. After removal of 2 bases from V and 2 bases from J, the junction contained 3 bases not matched to a gene. Per the germline V gene, CDR1 is SGHRS and CDR2 is YFSETQ. The CDR3 is made up of 15 amino acids. The CDR3 reads CASSFLAGGTYEQYF. CDR3 nucleotides: TGCGCCAGCAGCTTTCTAGCGGGAGGTACCTACGAGCAGTACTTC.

In this sample, this clone turned up a few times. The chain uses TRBV21-1 and TRBJ2-7; the D call of TRBD2 is as the table states it, not checked on the DNA. TRBV21-1 is a known pseudogene. The CDR3 spans 15 residues. This CDR3 reads CASSRLAGSSYEQYF. The CDR3 DNA sequence: TGTGCCAGCAGCAGATTAGCGGGGAGCTCCTACGAGCAGTACTTC.

The chain carries TRBV11-2 and TRBJ1-2; TRBD1 matches 10 bases. Germline V gene sequence: CDR1 SGHAT, CDR2 FQNNGV. V shed 1 base, J shed 6 bases, and the junction held 5 bases outside the gene matches. There are 15 residues in the CDR3. DNA for the CDR3: TGTGCCAGCAGCTTAGCCCGACAGGGGGCGAATGGCTACACCTTC. Translating it yields CASSLARQGANGYTF.

This chain connects TRBV27 to TRBJ1-2; possibly TRBD1 for D (5 bases). V was cut by 1 base and J by 0 bases, with 12 bases left in between. CDR1 is MNHEY, CDR2 SMNVEV, per germline (reference sequence). This CDR3 spans 16 amino acids. The DNA of the CDR3 is TGTGCCAGCAGTTTATACGGGGACGGGTCTAACTATGGCTACACCTTC. This gives the protein CASSLYGDGSNYGYTF.

The gene calls are TRBV7-9 and TRBJ2-7; the D is unclear. Germline values: CDR1 SEHNR, CDR2 FQNEAQ (reference sequence). The CDR3 is 14 amino acids. Trimming stripped 4 bases from V and 1 base from J, with 11 bases between. CDR3 bases: TGTGCCAGCAGCTCGGCGGTGGGGTCCTACGAGCAGTACTTC. Its protein product is CASSSAVGSYEQYF. The full variable domain, with the rest looked up from reference TRBV7-9 and TRBJ2-7, is DTGVSQNPRHKITKRGQNVTFRCDPISEHNRLYWYRQTLGQGPEFLTYFQNEAQLEKSRLLSDRFSAERPKGSFSTLEIQRTEQGDSAMYLCASSSAVGSYEQYFGPGTRLTVT.

The count of this clone is one. The V and J genes are TRBV19 and TRBJ2-2; 7 nucleotides agree with TRBD2. After removal of 3 bases from V and 5 bases from J, the junction contained 3 bases not matched to a gene. This CDR3 is built from 14 residues. Germline lookup yields CDR1 LNHDA and CDR2 SQIVND (reference sequence). CDR3 sequence: CASSIREGTGELFF. Here the CDR3 DNA reads TGTGCCAGTAGTATTAGGGAGGGGACCGGGGAGCTGTTTTTT.

The chain carries TRBV6-1 and TRBJ1-2; 9 bases line up with TRBD1. This CDR3 has 13 amino acids. V lost 9 bases to trimming and J lost 5 bases; unmatched junction nucleotides: 7. Germline loops: CDR1 MNHNS, CDR2 SASEGT. The CDR3 bases are TGTGCCAGTAACCGACAGGGGGTTTATGGCTACACCTTC. Translating gives CASNRQGVYGYTF.